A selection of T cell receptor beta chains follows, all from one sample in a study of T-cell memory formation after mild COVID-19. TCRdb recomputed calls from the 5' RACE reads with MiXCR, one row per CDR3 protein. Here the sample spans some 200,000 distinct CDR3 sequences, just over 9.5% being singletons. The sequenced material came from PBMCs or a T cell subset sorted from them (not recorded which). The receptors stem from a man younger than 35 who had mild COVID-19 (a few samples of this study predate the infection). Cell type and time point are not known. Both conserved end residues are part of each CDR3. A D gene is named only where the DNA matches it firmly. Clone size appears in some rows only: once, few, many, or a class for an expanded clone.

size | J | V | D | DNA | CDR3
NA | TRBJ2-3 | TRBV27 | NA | TGTGCCAGCAGTTTCGAGAACCGATTGGGCGCGGATACGCAGTATTTT | CASSFENRLGADTQYF
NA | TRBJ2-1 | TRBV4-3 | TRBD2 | TGCGCCAGCAGCCAAGATCTGGGGACTAGCGGTTACAATGAGCAGTTCTTC | CASSQDLGTSGYNEQFF
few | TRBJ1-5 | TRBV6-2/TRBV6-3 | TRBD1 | TGTGCCAGCGCTCTGACAGGGGAGGGCAATCAGCCCCAGCATTTT | CASALTGEGNQPQHF
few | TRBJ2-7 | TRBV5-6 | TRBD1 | TGTGCCAGCAGCTCTCAGGGGGCGCACGCCGAGCAGTACTTC | CASSSQGAHAEQYF
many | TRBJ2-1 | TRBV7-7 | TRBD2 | TGTGCCAGCAGCTTACTAGCGGGGGCTAGCTCCTACAATGAGCAGTTCTTC | CASSLLAGASSYNEQFF
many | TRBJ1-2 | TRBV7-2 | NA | TGTGCCAGCAGCTTACTTCCTTGGGGCTACACCTTC | CASSLLPWGYTF
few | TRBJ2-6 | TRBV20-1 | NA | TGCAGTGCCCGGCGTGCAGGGGCTGGGGCCAACGTCCTGACTTTC | CSARRAGAGANVLTF
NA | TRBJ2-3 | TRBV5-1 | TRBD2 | TGCGCCAGCAGCCGCTCAGAAGTTAGCGGGGGAACAGATACGCAGTATTTT | CASSRSEVSGGTDTQYF
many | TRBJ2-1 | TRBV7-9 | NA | TGTGCCAGCAGCTTAGCTTCTGAGCAGTTCTTC | CASSLASEQFF
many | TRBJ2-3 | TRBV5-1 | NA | TGCGCCAGCATCGGTTCCCCTACGGGCACAGATACGCAGTATTTT | CASIGSPTGTDTQYF
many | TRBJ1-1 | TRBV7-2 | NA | TGTGCCAGCAGCTTAACAGCCTTGAACACTGAAGCTTTCTTT | CASSLTALNTEAFF